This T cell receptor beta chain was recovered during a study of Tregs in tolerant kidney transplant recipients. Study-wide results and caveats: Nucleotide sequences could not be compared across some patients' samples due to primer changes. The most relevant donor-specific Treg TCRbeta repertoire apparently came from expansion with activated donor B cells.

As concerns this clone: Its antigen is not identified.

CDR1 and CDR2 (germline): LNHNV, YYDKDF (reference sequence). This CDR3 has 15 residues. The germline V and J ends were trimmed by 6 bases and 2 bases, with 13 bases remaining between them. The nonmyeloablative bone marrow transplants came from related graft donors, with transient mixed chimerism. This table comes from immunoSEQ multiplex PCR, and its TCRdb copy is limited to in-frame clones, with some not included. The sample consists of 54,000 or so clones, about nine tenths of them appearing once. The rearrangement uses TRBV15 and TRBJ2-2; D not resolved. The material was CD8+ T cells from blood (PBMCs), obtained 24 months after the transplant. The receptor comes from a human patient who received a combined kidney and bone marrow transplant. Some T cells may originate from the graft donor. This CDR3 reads CATRLLSENTGELFF. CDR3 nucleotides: TGTGCCACCAGGTTACTAAGCGAAAACACCGGGGAGCTGTTTTTT.